What follows are 10 T cell receptor beta chains derived from one specimen sequenced in a study of T cell responses to AZD1222 COVID-19 vaccine. Assay: immunoSEQ multiplex PCR; the TCRdb copy retains only in-frame clones and omits some. The sample holds approximately 70,000 clones; approximately 90% are singletons and the top ten take 2% to 2.5%. Sequences were derived from peripheral blood, sampled on day 0 of AZD1222 vaccination. These receptors were obtained from an adult in good health.

This chain uses TRBV27 with TRBJ1-5, with D unresolved. This CDR3 has 9 residues. The ends were cut back, 8 bases at V and 11 bases at J, with 7 bases in the middle. The germline V gene encodes CDR1 MNHEY and CDR2 SMNVEV (reference sequence). The CDR3 loop reads CASVASQHF. CDR3 nucleotides: TGTGCCAGCGTGGCATCCCAGCATTTT.

The chain uses TRBV10-3 and TRBJ1-4; tentatively, D is TRBD1 (6 bases). Germline V gene data show CDR1 as ENHRY and CDR2 as SYGVKD. The CDR3 is 16 residues long. V gave up 2 bases and J gave up 10 bases, with 20 bases separating them. This CDR3 reads CAISETGPFGVGKLFF. CDR3 DNA sequence: TGTGCCATCAGTGAGACAGGGCCGTTCGGGGTGGGAAAACTGTTTTTT.

V and J are TRBV19 and TRBJ2-3; no definite D call. V was shortened by 6 bases and J by 0 bases, with 10 bases between the two germline ends. The CDR3 contains 14 residues. Germline values: CDR1 LNHDA, CDR2 SQIVND (reference sequence). The CDR3 DNA reads TGTGCCAGTAGGGACCAACAAAGCACAGATACGCAGTATTTT. Its protein is CASRDQQSTDTQYF.

V is TRBV3-1 (or the pseudogene TRBV3-2) and J is TRBJ1-4, with D perhaps TRBD1 (5 bases). Deletions cut 6 bases from V and 8 bases from J, with 16 bases between. This CDR3 is built from 14 residues. Germline V gene data show CDR1 as LGHDT and CDR2 as YNNKEL (reference sequence). The CDR3, as DNA: TGTGCCAGCAGTTATGAAGGGGCTGGCGAAAAACTGTTTTTT. Translated, it gives CASSYEGAGEKLFF.

This chain connects TRBV29-1 to TRBJ1-2; D gene unclear. Germline CDR1 and CDR2: SQVTM and ANQGSEA. The CDR3 is made up of 13 amino acids. V was trimmed by 3 bases and J by 8 bases, leaving 16 bases between them. For the CDR3, the DNA is TGCAGCGTTGATAAGGAGAAATACGGGGGCTACACCTTC. Translating gives CSVDKEKYGGYTF.

This clone was observed a single time. The chain couples TRBV27 to TRBJ1-6, with TRBD1 matching over 7 bases. V lost 4 bases to trimming and J lost 11 bases; unmatched junction nucleotides: 14. This CDR3 comprises 16 residues. The germline gives CDR1 MNHEY, CDR2 SMNVEV (reference sequence). This CDR3 reads CASSSTGTEGRAPLHF. DNA of the CDR3: TGTGCCAGCAGTTCCACCGGGACAGAGGGCAGGGCACCCCTCCACTTT.

V and J are TRBV7-7 and TRBJ2-2; 10 nucleotides agree with TRBD2. Germline trimming cut 5 bases from V and 4 bases from J; bases unmatched to any gene: 1. The CDR3 is 14 amino acids. Germline values: CDR1 SSHAT, CDR2 FNYEAQ (reference sequence). The CDR3 bases are TGTGCCAGCAGCCCTAGCGGGAGCACCGGGGAGCTGTTTTTT. Amino acid sequence: CASSPSGSTGELFF.

This chain joins TRBV20-1 and TRBJ2-3; D unclear. Trimming shortened V by 8 bases and J by 4 bases, and 10 bases separated the two germline ends. CDR3 length equals 11 residues. The germline V gene encodes CDR1 DFQATT and CDR2 SNEGSKA (reference sequence). Written as DNA, the CDR3 is TGCAGTCCCCGAGGTCCAGATACGCAGTATTTT. This sequence encodes CSPRGPDTQYF.

This clone was recorded a few times. This chain joins TRBV12-5 and TRBJ1-1, with 7 bases identical to TRBD1. The germline V gene encodes CDR1 LGHNT and CDR2 FRNRAP. CDR3 size: 14 residues. V shed 3 bases, J shed 6 bases, and the junction held 7 bases outside the gene matches. The CDR3 sequence is CASGFPLGQAEAFF. CDR3 sequence (DNA): TGTGCTAGTGGTTTCCCCCTAGGACAGGCTGAAGCTTTCTTT.

This clone was detected a few times. CDR3 loop: CASSRNRGTEAFF. CDR3 nucleotides: TGTGCCAGTAGCAGAAACAGGGGCACTGAAGCTTTCTTT. The chain links TRBV19 to TRBJ1-1; 7 bases map to TRBD1. Germline V gene data show CDR1 as LNHDA and CDR2 as SQIVND (reference sequence). The CDR3 is made up of 13 amino acids. Trimming cost V 6 bases and J 4 bases; bases outside gene matches: 5.